The 6 T cell receptor beta chains reported below all come from one sample, sequenced in a study of cytomegalovirus exposure and HLA in healthy donors. Use of 60 Vbeta and 13 Jbeta primers characterized the PCR. Clones were sequenced by immunoSEQ multiplex PCR, and TCRdb holds only the in-frame ones, with some missing. The sample has some 200,000 clones; about four fifths are singletons. Sequenced sample: PBMCs. The source of these receptors is a woman aged 45-65 years in good health and CMV-seropositive.

The chain uses TRBV5-4 and TRBJ1-4; no clear D. The V gene's germline CDR1 is SGHNT and CDR2 YYREEE (reference sequence). The CDR3 runs 14 residues. Trimming cost V 1 base and J 4 bases, with 8 bases left between them. CDR3 region: CASSLSGLNEKLFF. In nucleotides, the CDR3 is TGTGCCAGCAGCTTGTCCGGACTTAATGAAAAACTGTTTTTT.

This clone was observed a few times. CDR3 region: CASSVATGDPYEQYF. The CDR3 DNA is TGTGCCAGCAGCGTGGCCACAGGGGATCCGTACGAGCAGTACTTC. The chain employs TRBV9 and TRBJ2-7; 7 bases match TRBD1. CDR3 length equals 15 residues. J lost 4 bases, V lost 2 bases, and 9 bases had no gene match. Germline CDR1 is SGDLS and CDR2 is YYNGEE.

This clone was observed once. The gene calls are TRBV5-4 and TRBJ2-7; 12 positions agree with TRBD1. The germline V gene encodes CDR1 SGHNT and CDR2 YYREEE (reference sequence). The length of the CDR3 is 15 residues. Trimming cost V 4 bases and J 1 base; bases outside gene matches: 3. The CDR3 region is CASSQGQGASYEQYF. The CDR3 region has the DNA TGTGCCAGCAGCCAGGGACAGGGGGCTTCCTACGAGCAGTACTTC.

The CDR3 bases are TGTGCTAGTGCGGAGCGATCAAGGAATGAGCAGTTCTTC. Translating it yields CASAERSRNEQFF. V gene TRBV12-5 combines with J gene TRBJ2-1; no reliable D call. This CDR3 region has 13 residues. V lost 7 bases and J lost 7, with 14 bases in between. Germline CDR1 is LGHNT and CDR2 is FRNRAP.

The chain employs TRBV2 and TRBJ2-3; D remains unclear. Germline loops: CDR1 SNHLY, CDR2 FYNNEI. The V end lost 3 bases, the J end lost 6 bases, and 19 bases lay between the germline ends. This CDR3 contains 16 residues. CDR3 residues: CASSDIQPKVMDTQYF. The CDR3 DNA reads as TGTGCCAGCAGTGATATACAGCCTAAAGTTATGGATACGCAGTATTTT. Together with reference TRBV2 and TRBJ2-3, the CDR3 gives the full variable domain: EPEVTQTPSHQVTQMGQEVILRCVPISNHLYFYWYRQILGQKVEFLVSFYNNEISEKSEIFDDQFSVERPDGSNFTLKIRSTKLEDSAMYFCASSDIQPKVMDTQYFGPGTRLTVL.

The J gene is TRBJ1-4, the V gene TRBV7-2; D is uncertain. The ends were cut back, 3 bases at V and 4 bases at J, with 9 bases in the middle. This CDR3 spans 14 amino acids. From germline, CDR1 is SGHTA and CDR2 FQGNSA. CDR3 residues: CASSFGVVNEKLFF. CDR3 DNA: TGTGCCAGCAGCTTCGGGGTCGTTAATGAAAAACTGTTTTTT.